This section outlines one T cell receptor beta chain sequence together with its context. This CDR3 contains 13 residues. Trimming pared 7 bases from V and 2 bases from J, leaving 13 bases between. The V gene's germline CDR1 is SQVTM and CDR2 ANQGSEA. Repertoires were generated with immunoSEQ multiplex PCR, while TCRdb's copy carries only in-frame clones and drops some. The sample records about 70,000 clones, roughly 94% being singletons. This sample was included in a study of technical replicates of blood from a handful of donors. Sequencing was done on a sample of T cells isolated from PBMCs. This TCR derives from a human donor in good health. The gene calls are TRBV29-1 and TRBJ2-3, with a tentative D call TRBD1 (5 bases). CDR3 DNA: TGCAGCGAGTTAGCAGGGATCACAGATACGCAGTATTTT. This codes for CSELAGITDTQYF.